This TCR beta chain emerged from a study of T cells in Graves' hyperthyroidism and ophthalmopathy. Study-wide background: Staff took peripheral blood when the initial diagnosis was made, before any treatment began.

Template material for amplifying TCR beta CDR3 regions consisted of RNA transcripts. During a first-round RT-PCR of the TCR CDR3, the HTBI primer set was used. TCRdb reanalysed the multiplex PCR reads using MiXCR and keeps one entry per CDR3 protein. The sample yields around 300,000 distinct CDR3 sequences, 15% to 20% seen once. This clonotype has just a few counts. Its antigen is as yet unknown. Its ends do not fully match the called genes, so a read error is possible. The CDR3 totals 13 residues. Germline CDR1 reads SGHVS; CDR2 reads FNYEAQ. Study outcomes and limitations: Researchers report that a 13 V-J model separated ophthalmopathy from stable hyperthyroidism. Blood also showed most of the thyroid clonotypes that were expanded above 0.001.

The source is a man between 50 and 59 years old with Graves' ophthalmopathy. The source material was blood. The chain couples TRBV7-6 to TRBJ2-2; the D gene is possibly TRBD2 (5 bases). In DNA form, the CDR3 reads TGTGCCAGCCGGCCAACGAACACCGGGGAGCTGTCTTTT. It specifies CASRPTNTGELSF.